These 30 T cell receptor beta chains originate from one sample sequenced in a study of human T cells and chemical hapten exposure. Indicated time point: patch test 1, 2 weeks after DPC sensitization. The treatment is: therapeutic diphenylcyclopropenone sensitization with weekly scalp DPC. TCRdb used MiXCR to reprocess the RACE reads, holding one entry per CDR3 protein. The repertoire holds approximately 60,000 distinct CDR3 sequences, with 9.3% as singletons. The material sequenced was whole blood, taken in connection with sensitization to the hapten diphenylcyclopropenone (DPC). The receptor set was obtained from a woman between 35 and 50 years old with alopecia areata. Some clones in this sample may be carry-over from other donors' samples.

This chain joins TRBV10-3 and TRBJ2-6; the D is unclear. This CDR3 is built from 15 residues. Germline CDR1 is ENHRY and CDR2 is SYGVKD. Trimming cost V 0 bases and J 0 bases, with 3 bases left between them. The CDR3 nucleotides are TGTGCCATCAGTGAGTCCAACTCTGGGGCCAACGTCCTGACTTTC. This codes for CAISESNSGANVLTF.

V and J are TRBV6-1 and TRBJ2-3, with D unresolved. This CDR3 spans 12 amino acids. CDR1 is MNHNS and CDR2 is SASEGT in the germline V gene. The V end was cut by 7 bases, the J end by 7 bases, with 12 bases between. The chain's CDR3 is CASKGGLNTQYF. The CDR3 DNA sequence: TGTGCCAGCAAGGGTGGGCTCAATACGCAGTATTTT.

The genes are TRBV4-1 and TRBJ2-7; the D is unclear. CDR3 length equals 14 residues. Between the trimmed V and J ends, which lost 0 bases and 4 bases, there was a span of 10 bases. The germline gives CDR1 MGHRA, CDR2 YSYEKL. CDR3 sequence: CASSQEGRSYEQYF. As DNA, the CDR3 is TGCGCCAGCAGCCAAGAGGGCCGATCATACGAGCAGTACTTC.

This chain uses TRBV18 with TRBJ1-5, with a tentative D call TRBD1 (6 bases). The germline V gene encodes CDR1 KGHSH and CDR2 LQKENI. Trimming took off 10 bases at V and 5 bases at J, with 21 bases between the two ends. This CDR3 region has 15 residues. The CDR3 loop is CATQQSRGIDQPQHF. CDR3 nucleotides: TGTGCCACCCAGCAAAGCAGGGGAATTGATCAGCCCCAGCATTTT.

The V and J genes are TRBV20-1 and TRBJ2-1; TRBD2 aligns across 7 bases. The length of the CDR3 is 14 residues. Per the germline V gene, CDR1 is DFQATT and CDR2 is SNEGSKA (reference sequence). The junction had 7 bases not matched to a gene; V was cut back by 5 bases and J by 3 bases. The CDR3 is CSAPPGTNYNEQFF. Written as DNA, the CDR3 is TGCAGTGCTCCCCCCGGGACTAACTACAATGAGCAGTTCTTC.

This clonotype was detected ten times or more. The chain couples TRBV20-1 to TRBJ2-7; TRBD1 agrees at 11 bases. The V segment lost 0 bases and the J segment 4 bases; nucleotides outside the gene matches: 2. The CDR3 loop spans 14 amino acids. Germline V lookup: CDR1 DFQATT, CDR2 SNEGSKA (reference sequence). The CDR3 is CSAREGQGVYEQYF. The CDR3 DNA sequence: TGCAGTGCTAGAGAGGGACAGGGGGTTTACGAGCAGTACTTC.

Regarding this clonotype: A much larger clone lies one base from this, so it may be a read error. This chain joins TRBV15 and TRBJ2-5; 9 bases agree with TRBD2. Germline CDR1 reads LNHNV; CDR2 reads YYDKDF (reference sequence). With 7 bases clipped from V and 5 bases from J, the junction kept 11 bases outside the gene matches. There are 15 residues in the CDR3. In nucleotides, the CDR3 is TGTGCCACCAACAGGCCCAGGCGGGGGGGCGAGACCCAGTACTTC. This codes for CATNRPRRGGETQYF.

This clonotype was counted many times. This chain joins TRBV14 and TRBJ2-5; D is unresolved. CDR1 and CDR2 from the germline V gene are SGHDN and FVKESK. This CDR3 has 13 residues. V lost 5 bases and J lost 3, with 10 bases in between. CDR3 protein: CASSWHWEETQYF. The CDR3 region has the DNA TGTGCCAGCAGCTGGCACTGGGAAGAGACCCAGTACTTC.

This clonotype was seen at least ten times. This chain uses TRBV5-5 with TRBJ1-1; no clear D gene. Germline V gene lookup returns CDR1 SGHKS and CDR2 YYEKEE (reference sequence). V was trimmed by 0 bases and J by 3 bases, leaving 6 bases between them. The CDR3 loop spans 13 amino acids. The CDR3 spells CASSLVRDTEAFF. CDR3 in DNA: TGTGCCAGCAGCTTGGTCCGGGACACTGAAGCTTTCTTT.

This chain uses TRBV6-2 or TRBV6-3 with TRBJ1-2; no clear D. Per the germline V gene, CDR1 is MNHEY and CDR2 is SVGEGT. The germline V and J ends were trimmed by 2 bases and 5 bases, with 15 bases remaining between them. The CDR3 covers 15 residues. In DNA, the CDR3 is TGTGCCAGCAGTTACCCGACTTACCGGGAGTATGGCTACACCTTC. It encodes CASSYPTYREYGYTF.

This clonotype was recorded a few times. The chain is built from TRBV9 and TRBJ1-1; 12 nucleotides match TRBD1. Germline CDR1 reads SGDLS; CDR2 reads YYNGEE. The CDR3 is 17 residues long. J was trimmed by 4 bases and V by 3 bases; bases with no gene match: 10. The CDR3 sequence: CASSDRRDRGPGTEAFF. DNA of the CDR3: TGTGCCAGCAGCGACCGCCGGGACAGGGGGCCCGGCACTGAAGCTTTCTTT. Full variable domain (missing parts from reference TRBV9 and TRBJ1-1): DSGVTQTPKHLITATGQRVTLRCSPRSGDLSVYWYQQSLDQGLQFLIQYYNGEERAKGNILERFSAQQFPDLHSELNLSSLELGDSALYFCASSDRRDRGPGTEAFFGQGTRLTVV.

This clonotype occurred many times. The chain employs TRBV5-1 and TRBJ2-5, with a weak D call TRBD2 (6 bases). CDR1 and CDR2 from the germline V gene are SGHRS and YFSETQ. V lost 0 bases, J lost 4 bases, and 7 bases lay in between. This CDR3 is built from 13 residues. Here the CDR3 reads CASSLAAGETQYF. For the CDR3, the DNA is TGCGCCAGCAGCTTGGCAGCGGGAGAGACCCAGTACTTC.

With regard to this clonotype: This may stem from a read error, because a much larger clone lies one nucleotide away. CDR3 in DNA: TGCAGTGCTCCTGCTATGACAGGAAACGATGAGCAGTTCTTC. Its protein is CSAPAMTGNDEQFF. V and J are TRBV20-1 and TRBJ2-1; D may be TRBD1 (6 bases). The germline V gene has CDR1 DFQATT and CDR2 SNEGSKA (reference sequence). This CDR3 has 14 residues. With 5 bases removed from V and 8 bases from J, the gap between germline ends came to 19 bases.

The sample holds many counts of this clonotype. The gene calls are TRBV7-9 and TRBJ1-2; D not resolved. Trimming took off 1 base at V and 10 bases at J, with 7 bases between the two ends. Germline V gene lookup returns CDR1 SEHNR and CDR2 FQNEAQ (reference sequence). The CDR3 is 11 residues long. The CDR3 loop is CASSLVTAYTF. CDR3 nucleotides: TGTGCCAGCAGCTTAGTCACAGCCTACACCTTC.

The genes are TRBV4-1 and TRBJ1-1; possible D gene TRBD1, 5 bases. The CDR3 loop spans 14 amino acids. Trimming removed 4 bases from V and 4 bases from J, with 13 bases in between. Germline CDR1 reads MGHRA; CDR2 reads YSYEKL. The CDR3 DNA reads as TGCGCCAGCAGCCGGGGCGAAATGGGCACTGAAGCTTTCTTT. This gives the protein CASSRGEMGTEAFF.

A few counts support this clonotype. This chain links TRBV24-1 with TRBJ1-1; no clear D gene. This CDR3 is built from 13 residues. The V end lost 7 bases, the J end lost 0 bases, and 8 bases lay between the germline ends. Germline CDR1 reads KGHDR; CDR2 reads SFDVKD. CDR3 region: CATRSSMNTEAFF. CDR3 bases: TGTGCCACCAGGAGTTCGATGAACACTGAAGCTTTCTTT.

The CDR3 nucleotides are TGTGCCAGCAGTTTCGGACAGTTAACGACTGAAGCTTTCTTT. This translates into CASSFGQLTTEAFF. The V call is TRBV27, the J call TRBJ1-1; perhaps TRBD1 as D (6 bases). The length of the CDR3 is 14 residues. The V gene's germline CDR1 is MNHEY and CDR2 SMNVEV (reference sequence). The germline V and J ends were trimmed by 3 bases and 5 bases, with 13 bases remaining between them.

This clonotype was counted a few times. This rearrangement joins TRBV4-2 to TRBJ1-3, with no clear D. The V end was cut by 0 bases, the J end by 9 bases, with 12 bases between. The germline CDR1 and CDR2 sequences are LGHNA and YNFKEQ. The CDR3 length is 14 residues. The CDR3 DNA is TGTGCCAGCAGCCAAGATCCCGGAGAGAGCACCATATATTTT. Its protein product is CASSQDPGESTIYF.

This clonotype has ten or more counts. The rearrangement uses TRBV19 and TRBJ2-3; 7 bases are shared with TRBD2. V lost 9 bases, J lost 2 bases, and 8 bases stayed unmatched. The germline CDR1 and CDR2 sequences are LNHDA and SQIVND (reference sequence). The CDR3 covers 14 residues. The CDR3 DNA is TGTGCCAGCGGGGTGGCGGGGGACACAGATACGCAGTATTTT. Its translation is CASGVAGDTDTQYF.

The V and J genes are TRBV28 and TRBJ1-3; weak D call: TRBD1 (6 bases). In germline, CDR1 is MDHEN, CDR2 SYDVKM. The CDR3 loop spans 16 amino acids. The V end was cut by 6 bases, the J end by 0 bases, with 15 bases between. The CDR3 loop is CASRPPQGRSGNTIYF. CDR3 coding DNA: TGTGCCAGCAGGCCTCCACAGGGCCGCTCTGGAAACACCATATATTTT.

This clonotype came up many times. The chain has TRBV4-1 and TRBJ2-7; 10 bases align to TRBD2. This CDR3 has 17 amino acids. J was trimmed by 3 bases and V by 5 bases; bases with no gene match: 13. CDR1 and CDR2 from the germline V gene are MGHRA and YSYEKL. CDR3 nucleotides: TGCGCCAGCAGCGACCCCCCGTTAGCGGGGGGATACTACGAGCAGTACTTC. Translated, it gives CASSDPPLAGGYYEQYF.

The chain combines TRBV29-1 with TRBJ2-3, with a possible D match to TRBD2 (6 bases). This CDR3 spans 13 amino acids. From germline, CDR1 is SQVTM and CDR2 ANQGSEA. V lost 4 bases, J lost 1 base, and 9 bases lay in between. The CDR3, as DNA: TGCAGCGTTGTGGGCGGGGGCACAGATACGCAGTATTTT. This encodes CSVVGGGTDTQYF.

This clonotype was observed at least ten times. V gene TRBV4-2 combines with J gene TRBJ2-1; 10 bases agree with TRBD1. Germline assignment: CDR1 LGHNA and CDR2 YNFKEQ. V lost 4 bases, J lost 2 bases, and 8 bases stayed unmatched. The CDR3 extends over 17 amino acids. The DNA for the CDR3 is TGTGCCAGCAGCCCCTACAAGACAGGGGGCGCCTACAATGAGCAGTTCTTC. Translation gives CASSPYKTGGAYNEQFF.

This clonotype has a count of ten or more. The chain couples TRBV5-1 to TRBJ2-1; 9 positions match TRBD1. J gave up 1 base and V 3 bases, and 14 bases lay outside the gene matches. The CDR3 spans 19 residues. CDR1 is SGHRS, CDR2 YFSETQ, per germline. Here the CDR3 reads CASSSPLPGQGKSYNEQFF. The CDR3 DNA reads TGCGCCAGCAGCTCCCCACTGCCGGGACAGGGAAAGTCCTACAATGAGCAGTTCTTC. Full variable domain (missing parts from reference TRBV5-1 and TRBJ2-1): KAGVTQTPRYLIKTRGQQVTLSCSPISGHRSVSWYQQTPGQGLQFLFEYFSETQRNKGNFPGRFSGRQFSNSRSEMNVSTLELGDSALYLCASSSPLPGQGKSYNEQFFGPGTRLTVL.

In its sample, this clonotype was seen many times. The rearrangement joins TRBV28 to TRBJ2-7; tentative D call: TRBD1 (5 bases). The CDR3 extends over 15 amino acids. V gave up 3 bases and J gave up 4 bases, with 16 bases separating them. CDR1 is MDHEN, CDR2 SYDVKM, per germline. The CDR3 reads CASSFPEGARYEQYF. The CDR3 nucleotides are TGTGCCAGCAGTTTTCCCGAAGGGGCTAGATACGAGCAGTACTTC.

This clonotype was recorded at least ten times. The V gene is TRBV20-1, the J gene TRBJ2-1; D unresolved. Per the germline V gene, CDR1 is DFQATT and CDR2 is SNEGSKA (reference sequence). The CDR3 is 10 residues long. V was trimmed by 5 bases and J by 7 bases, leaving 6 bases between them. The CDR3 spells CSALRNEQFF. The DNA of the CDR3 is TGCAGTGCTCTGCGGAATGAGCAGTTCTTC.

This clonotype was seen ten or more times. The rearrangement links TRBV9 to TRBJ2-7, with unresolved D. Trimming took 4 bases from V and 4 from J, leaving 12 bases between them. The CDR3 spans 13 residues. Germline V CDR1 and CDR2: SGDLS, YYNGEE. The CDR3 spells CASSPELGYEQYF. In nucleotides, the CDR3 is TGTGCCAGCAGCCCCGAACTCGGGTACGAGCAGTACTTC. The full variable domain, completed using reference TRBV9 and TRBJ2-7, is DSGVTQTPKHLITATGQRVTLRCSPRSGDLSVYWYQQSLDQGLQFLIQYYNGEERAKGNILERFSAQQFPDLHSELNLSSLELGDSALYFCASSPELGYEQYFGPGTRLTVT.

This clonotype came up many times. This chain links TRBV18 with TRBJ1-2, with a possible D match to TRBD1 (5 bases). The CDR3 runs to 19 residues. Trimming removed 4 bases from V and 0 bases from J, with 24 bases in between. Germline values: CDR1 KGHSH, CDR2 LQKENI. The CDR3: CASSLLDQPGLTANYGYTF. The CDR3 DNA is TGTGCCAGCTCACTCCTCGACCAACCGGGACTCACAGCTAACTATGGCTACACCTTC. Filled out from reference TRBV18 and TRBJ1-2, the complete variable domain reads NAGVMQNPRHLVRRRGQEARLRCSPMKGHSHVYWYRQLPEEGLKFMVYLQKENIIDESGMPKERFSAEFPKEGPSILRIQQVVRGDSAAYFCASSLLDQPGLTANYGYTFGSGTRLTVV.

This clonotype appeared many times. J is TRBJ2-5 and V is TRBV5-1; perhaps TRBD2 as D (5 bases). The CDR3 contains 14 residues. With 5 bases removed from V and 5 bases from J, the gap between germline ends came to 16 bases. The V gene's germline CDR1 is SGHRS and CDR2 YFSETQ. The CDR3 bases are TGCGCCAGCAGTTCGGGCCCTAGCCTGGAGACCCAGTACTTC. Residues: CASSSGPSLETQYF.

This clonotype was found many times. The V gene is TRBV12-3 or TRBV12-4, the J gene TRBJ1-1; 11 positions match TRBD1. The junction had 0 bases not matched to a gene; V was cut back by 8 bases and J by 4 bases. The CDR3 consists of 12 residues. In DNA, the CDR3 is TGTGCCAGCGGGACAGGGGGCACTGAAGCTTTCTTT. Its translation: CASGTGGTEAFF.